These 31 T cell receptor beta chains share one sample of origin, sequenced in a study of blood T cells in healthy people across ages (dated by TCRdb to between 2015 and 2017). The method behind the library was 5' RACE. The sequencing machine was an Illumina HiSeq 2500. The second PCR ran for roughly 7 to 12 cycles and used a J-beta primer mix along with a sample-barcoded 5' primer. TCRdb took the public reads, trimmed them with fastp at Q25, ran MiXCR for clone calling and kept in-frame beta chains. Merged by CDR3 protein, the rows form single entries marked with the most common genes and DNA. This sample has approximately 790,000 distinct CDR3 sequences in its table, and under 80% of those were observed once. Of the sample, about a quarter falls within the top ten clones. Sequencing input: blood. The receptors originated from a man aged 30-40 years in good health.

This clonotype turned up a few times. The V and J genes are TRBV24-1 and TRBJ2-1, with a tentative D call TRBD1 (5 bases). Germline-derived CDR1 and CDR2 are KGHDR and SFDVKD. This CDR3 contains 15 residues. Trimming removed 1 base from V and 5 bases from J, with 11 bases in between. The CDR3 bases are TGTGCCACCAGTGATTTTGGGGCAAGAGACAATGAGCAGTTCTTC. Translation: CATSDFGARDNEQFF.

Written as DNA, the CDR3 is TGTGCCAGCAGCCCCGGGGATGGGGGCGCACGATCACCCCTCCACTTT. Protein product: CASSPGDGGARSPLHF. The chain recombines TRBV9 with TRBJ1-6, with D tentatively TRBD1 (6 bases). Germline V CDR1 and CDR2: SGDLS, YYNGEE. The CDR3 length is 16 residues. The V end lost 4 bases, the J end lost 10 bases, and 21 bases lay between the germline ends. The whole variable domain, remainder taken from reference TRBV9 and TRBJ1-6, is DSGVTQTPKHLITATGQRVTLRCSPRSGDLSVYWYQQSLDQGLQFLIQYYNGEERAKGNILERFSAQQFPDLHSELNLSSLELGDSALYFCASSPGDGGARSPLHFGNGTRLTVT.

This chain links TRBV5-6 with TRBJ2-1; unclear D gene. Germline V gene lookup returns CDR1 SGHDT and CDR2 YYEEEE. The CDR3 is made up of 15 amino acids. Trimming pared 4 bases from V and 4 bases from J, leaving 15 bases between. The CDR3: CASSIPVGYYNEQFF. CDR3 DNA: TGTGCCAGCAGCATTCCCGTGGGGTATTACAATGAGCAGTTCTTC.

Note on this clonotype: Its ends do not fully match the called genes, so a read error is possible. The chain has TRBV7-2 and TRBJ1-6, with D unclear. The CDR3 is made up of 14 amino acids. Germline CDR1 SGHTA, CDR2 FQGNSA. The CDR3 DNA follows: TGTGCCACCAGCACTCAAGGCAATAATTCACCCCTCCACTTT. It codes for CATSTQGNNSPLHF.

The CDR3 region is CASSLGYRYYGYTF. The CDR3, as DNA: TGTGCCAGCAGCTTAGGGTACAGATACTATGGCTACACCTTC. This chain uses TRBV11-2 with TRBJ1-2; D gene unclear. Between the trimmed V and J ends, which lost 1 base and 3 bases, there was a span of 9 bases. The CDR3 is 14 residues long. The V gene's germline CDR1 is SGHAT and CDR2 FQNNGV.

This clonotype has more than one count but fewer than ten. The V and J genes are TRBV4-3 and TRBJ1-5; D remains ambiguous. V was trimmed by 1 base and J by 7 bases, leaving 14 bases between them. The length of the CDR3 is 15 residues. Germline lookup yields CDR1 LGHNA and CDR2 YSLEER. The CDR3 sequence: CASSQGPDPEQPQHF. DNA of the CDR3: TGCGCCAGCAGCCAAGGTCCGGACCCGGAACAGCCCCAGCATTTT.

This chain connects TRBV9 to TRBJ2-5; possible D gene TRBD2, 6 bases. The CDR3 is 14 amino acids. The germline V gene has CDR1 SGDLS and CDR2 YYNGEE. The V end lost 0 bases, the J end lost 4 bases, and 10 bases lay between the germline ends. The DNA of the CDR3 is TGTGCCAGCAGCGTAGAGGGACTCCGAGAGACCCAGTACTTC. It specifies CASSVEGLRETQYF.

The chain joins TRBV28 to TRBJ1-2; D might be TRBD1 (5 bases). Germline values: CDR1 MDHEN, CDR2 SYDVKM. This CDR3 has 17 residues. The V end lost 2 bases, the J end lost 0 bases, and 16 bases lay between the germline ends. The CDR3 region has the DNA TGTGCCAGCAGTTTAATCAGTGGGACGGCAGCTAACTATGGCTACACCTTC. Translated: CASSLISGTAANYGYTF.

This chain joins TRBV20-1 and TRBJ2-5, with D perhaps being TRBD1 or TRBD2 (5 bases each). The CDR3 runs 15 residues. V lost 1 base and J 5 bases, leaving 17 bases between the germline ends. The germline gives CDR1 DFQATT, CDR2 SNEGSKA (reference sequence). The DNA of the CDR3 is TGCAGTGCTAGAGTTTCGGCAGGGAGCAAGGAGACCCAGTACTTC. Amino acid sequence: CSARVSAGSKETQYF.

V gene TRBV6-1 combines with J gene TRBJ1-2; D gene unclear. The CDR3 has 11 residues. V lost 6 bases and J 2 bases, leaving 4 bases between the germline ends. Germline V CDR1 and CDR2: MNHNS, SASEGT. The CDR3 sequence: CASRQNYGYTF. The CDR3, as DNA: TGTGCCAGCAGACAAAACTATGGCTACACCTTC.

This clonotype has just a few counts. The rearrangement links TRBV3-1 to TRBJ1-2; TRBD1 is a possible D gene (6 bases). In germline, CDR1 is LGHDT, CDR2 YNNKEL (reference sequence). V gave up 2 bases and J gave up 6 bases, with 13 bases separating them. CDR3 length: 14 residues. The CDR3 nucleotides read TGTGCCAGCAGCCAAATCCAGGGGAAGCATGGCTACACCTTC. It specifies CASSQIQGKHGYTF.

The V and J genes are TRBV20-1 and TRBJ2-1; D is perhaps TRBD2 (6 bases). Germline CDR1 DFQATT, CDR2 SNEGSKA (reference sequence). This CDR3 spans 14 amino acids. The V end lost 6 bases, the J end lost 6 bases, and 18 bases lay between the germline ends. The CDR3 is CSAEGTANPNEQFF. DNA of the CDR3: TGCAGTGCCGAAGGGACTGCGAACCCCAATGAGCAGTTCTTC.

CDR3 DNA sequence: TGTGCCAGCAGCTTAGCCGGCGGGGTTGGACAGCCCCAGCATTTT. It encodes CASSLAGGVGQPQHF. The V and J genes are TRBV7-2 and TRBJ1-5; no clear D. The CDR3 consists of 15 residues. The ends were cut back, 0 bases at V and 7 bases at J, with 13 bases in the middle. The germline V gene encodes CDR1 SGHTA and CDR2 FQGNSA. Based on the CDR3 plus reference TRBV7-2 and TRBJ1-5, the full variable domain is GAGVSQSPSNKVTEKGKDVELRCDPISGHTALYWYRQSLGQGLEFLIYFQGNSAPDKSGLPSDRFSAERTGGSVSTLTIQRTQQEDSAVYLCASSLAGGVGQPQHFGDGTRLSIL.

The rearrangement uses TRBV5-1 and TRBJ2-7; weak D call: TRBD1 (6 bases). The V gene lost 3 bases and the J gene lost 5 bases, with 12 bases spanning the gap. Germline values: CDR1 SGHRS, CDR2 YFSETQ. CDR3 size: 13 residues. CDR3 nucleotide sequence: TGCGCCAGCAGCTCACAGGGTCTTGACGAGCAGTACTTC. This codes for CASSSQGLDEQYF. Based on the CDR3 plus reference TRBV5-1 and TRBJ2-7, the full variable domain is KAGVTQTPRYLIKTRGQQVTLSCSPISGHRSVSWYQQTPGQGLQFLFEYFSETQRNKGNFPGRFSGRQFSNSRSEMNVSTLELGDSALYLCASSSQGLDEQYFGPGTRLTVT.

The chain combines TRBV5-6 with TRBJ2-6; D gene uncertain. The CDR3 runs 16 residues. CDR1 SGHDT and CDR2 YYEEEE come from the germline V gene. V shed 1 base and J shed 0 bases, with 8 bases lying between them. This chain's CDR3 is CASSLSTISGANVLTF. The CDR3 coding sequence is TGTGCCAGCAGCTTGAGTACTATCTCTGGGGCCAACGTCCTGACTTTC.

The V and J genes are TRBV12-3 or TRBV12-4 and TRBJ2-5; no firm D call. Trimming cost V 5 bases and J 5 bases, with 12 bases left between them. The CDR3 is made up of 13 amino acids. The CDR3 bases are TGTGCCAGCAGTGCTCGACCCACCGAGACCCAGTACTTC. This gives the protein CASSARPTETQYF.

This clonotype was recorded a few times. CDR3 sequence: CSARAEGDFTDTQYF. DNA of the CDR3: TGCAGTGCTAGGGCCGAGGGGGATTTTACAGATACGCAGTATTTT. This rearrangement joins TRBV20-1 to TRBJ2-3, with D possibly TRBD1 on 6 matching bases. The CDR3 loop spans 15 amino acids. CDR1 is DFQATT, CDR2 SNEGSKA, per germline (reference sequence). The V and J ends lost 3 bases and 3 bases respectively, with 16 bases between them.

The gene calls are TRBV2 and TRBJ2-5; 9 bases agree with TRBD1. CDR3 size: 14 residues. Germline values: CDR1 SNHLY, CDR2 FYNNEI. V gave up 6 bases and J gave up 2 bases; unmatched junction bases: 4. The CDR3 region has the DNA TGTGCCAGCAGCGGGGACAGGGAACAAGAGACCCAGTACTTC. Translating it yields CASSGDREQETQYF.

This clonotype has just one count. The chain links TRBV15 to TRBJ2-1, with TRBD1 identical over 8 bases. The junction had 3 bases not matched to a gene; V was cut back by 4 bases and J by 7 bases. Germline values: CDR1 LNHNV, CDR2 YYDKDF (reference sequence). The length of the CDR3 is 13 residues. CDR3 residues: CATSTNRGNEQFF. The CDR3, as DNA: TGTGCCACCAGCACCAACAGGGGGAATGAGCAGTTCTTC.

The chain carries TRBV12-3 or TRBV12-4 and TRBJ1-5; D is perhaps TRBD1 (6 bases). The CDR3 spans 14 residues. V lost 5 bases and J lost 6, with 14 bases in between. CDR3 nucleotide sequence: TGTGCCAGCAGTCAAACTCGGGGGCGTCAGCCCCAGCATTTT. Its protein product is CASSQTRGRQPQHF.

The chain couples TRBV10-3 to TRBJ2-1; 7 nucleotides agree with TRBD2. Trimming removed 3 bases from V and 12 bases from J; junction bases left unmatched: 17. The CDR3 runs 16 residues. Germline V gene lookup returns CDR1 ENHRY and CDR2 SYGVKD. DNA for the CDR3: TGTGCCATCAGTGAAAGTGGGGGGGATGGGATAGCGGTGCAGTTCTTC. It codes for CAISESGGDGIAVQFF.

Concerning this clonotype: One junction end does not reproduce the germline sequence, and a read error may be involved. The rearrangement links TRBV12-3 or TRBV12-4 to TRBJ1-4; 8 bases map to TRBD1. The CDR3 sequence is 15 residues long. CDR3 in amino acids: CAGSLGGTGIEKLFF. Written as DNA, the CDR3 is TGTGCCGGCAGTTTAGGCGGGACAGGAATTGAAAAACTGTTTTTT.

The chain carries TRBV24-1 and TRBJ1-2; the D gene is possibly TRBD1 (6 bases). Trimming took off 3 bases at V and 4 bases at J, with 11 bases between the two ends. CDR1 KGHDR and CDR2 SFDVKD come from the germline V gene. The length of the CDR3 is 14 residues. This CDR3 reads CATSDPTGSYGYTF. The DNA for the CDR3 is TGTGCCACCAGTGATCCGACAGGTTCCTATGGCTACACCTTC.

V gene TRBV7-3 combines with J gene TRBJ1-6; tentatively, D is TRBD1 (5 bases). The V end lost 11 bases, the J end lost 0 bases, and 17 bases lay between the germline ends. The length of the CDR3 is 16 residues. Germline CDR1 is SGHTA and CDR2 is FQGTGA. CDR3 bases: TGTGCCTTACCGCGGGGACCGAGCTCCTATAATTCACCCCTCCACTTT. Protein product: CALPRGPSSYNSPLHF.

The chain links TRBV7-2 to TRBJ2-3; unclear D gene. The ends were cut back, 5 bases at V and 4 bases at J, with 13 bases in the middle. CDR3 length equals 14 residues. Germline loops: CDR1 SGHTA, CDR2 FQGNSA. The CDR3 DNA reads as TGTGCCAGCAGCCCCCAAGGGTATTCAGATACGCAGTATTTT. Translation: CASSPQGYSDTQYF.

This rearrangement joins TRBV7-8 to TRBJ2-4; 8 nucleotides line up with TRBD1. The CDR3 consists of 15 residues. With 5 bases clipped from V and 3 bases from J, the junction kept 6 bases outside the gene matches. Germline CDR1 and CDR2: SGHVS and FQNEAQ. The DNA of the CDR3 is TGTGCCAGCAGCATGGACAGGGTTGGCAAAAACATTCAGTACTTC. Translation: CASSMDRVGKNIQYF.

The chain carries TRBV5-1 and TRBJ1-5; D gene ambiguous. CDR1 and CDR2 (germline): SGHRS, YFSETQ. CDR3 length equals 18 residues. V lost 1 base to trimming and J lost 0 bases, with 17 bases between them. This CDR3 is CASSLSPRHESSNQPQHF. CDR3 nucleotides: TGCGCCAGCAGCTTGTCCCCCCGACACGAATCTAGCAATCAGCCCCAGCATTTT.

This clonotype has a count of ten or more. The rearrangement uses TRBV6-5 and TRBJ2-7; TRBD2 agrees at 8 bases. The CDR3 has 14 residues. The junction had 6 bases not matched to a gene; V was cut back by 5 bases and J by 3 bases. Germline-derived CDR1 and CDR2 are MNHEY and SVGAGI. The CDR3 loop reads CASSPGTSGYEQYF. The CDR3 DNA is TGTGCCAGCAGTCCTGGGACTAGTGGCTACGAGCAGTACTTC.

In this sample, this clonotype turned up once. V gene TRBV6-5 combines with J gene TRBJ2-4, with no clear D. The J call may not be correct, given that the DNA end is closer to TRBJ2-7. Germline loops: CDR1 MNHEY, CDR2 SVGAGI. This CDR3 has 16 amino acids. As DNA, the CDR3 is TGTGCCAGCAGTTACTCGTTAAATGACCCTACCTACGAGCAGTACTTC. It translates to CASSYSLNDPTYEQYF.

This clonotype was counted only a few times. V and J are TRBV14 and TRBJ2-3; 10 bases line up with TRBD2. The CDR3 runs to 16 residues. Germline trimming cut 1 base from V and 3 bases from J; bases unmatched to any gene: 4. Germline-derived CDR1 and CDR2 are SGHDN and FVKESK. The CDR3 DNA is TGTGCCAGCAGCCAAGCAGAGCGGGGGGGAACAGATACGCAGTATTTT. It is translated as CASSQAERGGTDTQYF.

This clonotype was observed a handful of times. The rearrangement links TRBV4-3 to TRBJ1-2; no clear D. The CDR3 loop spans 14 amino acids. Germline-derived CDR1 and CDR2 are LGHNA and YSLEER. The ends were cut back, 0 bases at V and 3 bases at J, with 8 bases in the middle. The CDR3 sequence is CASSQDPADYGYTF. DNA of the CDR3: TGCGCCAGCAGCCAAGATCCTGCCGACTATGGCTACACCTTC.